This entry is about one TCR beta chain. The antigen is not known. The source of the sample is a study of CD8 T cells in ankylosing spondylitis. Study results and limitations: A TCR beta motif of under 10 highly homologous variants appeared characteristic of ankylosing spondylitis blood.

TCRdb recomputed calls from the 5' RACE reads with MiXCR, one row per CDR3 protein. The data contain about 510,000 distinct CDR3 sequences, about 5.2% of them seen just once; the ten biggest clones take up 3% to 4.5%. CDR3 length: 15 residues. CDR1 MNHNS and CDR2 SASEGT come from the germline V gene. J was trimmed by 5 bases and V by 6 bases; bases with no gene match: 11. This rearrangement joins TRBV6-1 to TRBJ2-5, with 8 bases matching TRBD2. The sequence derives from a male donor with ankylosing spondylitis. The specimen was blood, either unsorted or a sorted T cell fraction (not recorded which). The CDR3 spells CASSQGGRLAETQYF. The DNA for the CDR3 is TGTGCCAGCAGCCAAGGGGGACGACTAGCGGAGACCCAGTACTTC.